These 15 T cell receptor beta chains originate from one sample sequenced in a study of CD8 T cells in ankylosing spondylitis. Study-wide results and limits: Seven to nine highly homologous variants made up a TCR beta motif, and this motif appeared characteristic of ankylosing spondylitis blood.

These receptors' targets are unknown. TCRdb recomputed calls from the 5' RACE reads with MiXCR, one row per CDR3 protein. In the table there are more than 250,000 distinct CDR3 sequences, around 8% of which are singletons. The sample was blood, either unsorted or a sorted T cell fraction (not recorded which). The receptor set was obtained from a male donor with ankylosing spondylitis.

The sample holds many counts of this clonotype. The CDR3 reads CATSDLATGWTQYF. CDR3 DNA: TGTGCCACCAGTGATTTGGCCACAGGGTGGACCCAGTACTTC. J is TRBJ2-5 and V is TRBV24-1; possible D gene TRBD1, 6 bases. The germline V gene has CDR1 KGHDR and CDR2 SFDVKD. Deletions cut 0 bases from V and 7 bases from J, with 11 bases between. The CDR3 length is 14 residues.

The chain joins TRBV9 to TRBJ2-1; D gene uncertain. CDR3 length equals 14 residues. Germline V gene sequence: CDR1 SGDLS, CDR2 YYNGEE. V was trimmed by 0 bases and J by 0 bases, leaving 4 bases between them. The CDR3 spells CASSVVSSYNEQFF. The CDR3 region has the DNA TGTGCCAGCAGCGTAGTTAGCTCCTACAATGAGCAGTTCTTC.

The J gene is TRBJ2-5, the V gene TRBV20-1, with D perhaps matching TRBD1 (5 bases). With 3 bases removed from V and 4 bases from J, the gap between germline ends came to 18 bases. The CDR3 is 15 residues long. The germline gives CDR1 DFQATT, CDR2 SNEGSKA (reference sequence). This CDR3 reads CSAREGHGVLETQYF. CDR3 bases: TGCAGTGCTAGGGAAGGACACGGTGTATTAGAGACCCAGTACTTC.

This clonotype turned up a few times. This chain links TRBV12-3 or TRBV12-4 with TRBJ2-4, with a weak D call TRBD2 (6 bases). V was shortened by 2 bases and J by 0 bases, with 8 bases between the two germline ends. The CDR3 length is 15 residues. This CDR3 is CASSLWGVAKNIQYF. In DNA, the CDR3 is TGTGCCAGCAGTTTATGGGGGGTAGCCAAAAACATTCAGTACTTC.

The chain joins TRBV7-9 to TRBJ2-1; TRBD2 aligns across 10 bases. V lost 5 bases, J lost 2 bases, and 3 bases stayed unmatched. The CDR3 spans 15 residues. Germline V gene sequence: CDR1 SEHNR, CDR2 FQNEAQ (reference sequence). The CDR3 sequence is CASSRTSGAYNEQFF. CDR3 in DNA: TGTGCCAGCAGCCGAACTAGCGGGGCCTACAATGAGCAGTTCTTC.

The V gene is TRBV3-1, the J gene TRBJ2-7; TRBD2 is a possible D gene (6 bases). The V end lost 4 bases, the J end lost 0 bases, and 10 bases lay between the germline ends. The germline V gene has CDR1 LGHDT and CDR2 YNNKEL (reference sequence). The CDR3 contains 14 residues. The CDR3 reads CASSRHGGSYEQYF. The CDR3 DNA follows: TGTGCCAGCAGCCGTCACGGGGGCTCCTACGAGCAGTACTTC.

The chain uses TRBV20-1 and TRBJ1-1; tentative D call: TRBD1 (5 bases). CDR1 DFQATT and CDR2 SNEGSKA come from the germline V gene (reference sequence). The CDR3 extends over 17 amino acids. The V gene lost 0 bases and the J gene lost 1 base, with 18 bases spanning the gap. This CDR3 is CSARDPSSRAGNTEAFF. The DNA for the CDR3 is TGCAGTGCTAGAGACCCCTCGTCCAGGGCAGGGAACACTGAAGCTTTCTTT.

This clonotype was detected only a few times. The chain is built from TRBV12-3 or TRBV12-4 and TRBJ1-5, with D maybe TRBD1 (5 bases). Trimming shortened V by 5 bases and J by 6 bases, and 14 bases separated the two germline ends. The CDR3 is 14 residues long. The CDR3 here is CASSTRGERQPQHF. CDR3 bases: TGTGCCAGCAGTACTCGGGGGGAGCGTCAGCCCCAGCATTTT.

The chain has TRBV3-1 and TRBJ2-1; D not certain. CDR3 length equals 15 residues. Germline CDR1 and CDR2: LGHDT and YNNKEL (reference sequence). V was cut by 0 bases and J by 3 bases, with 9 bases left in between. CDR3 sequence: CASSQDSINYNEQFF. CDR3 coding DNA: TGTGCCAGCAGCCAAGATAGCATTAACTACAATGAGCAGTTCTTC.

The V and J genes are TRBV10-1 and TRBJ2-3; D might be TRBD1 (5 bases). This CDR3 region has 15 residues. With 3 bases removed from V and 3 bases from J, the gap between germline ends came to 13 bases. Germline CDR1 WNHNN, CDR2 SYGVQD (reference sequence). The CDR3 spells CASSDRQGKTDTQYF. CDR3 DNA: TGCGCCAGCAGTGACCGGCAGGGTAAAACAGATACGCAGTATTTT.

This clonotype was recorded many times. CDR3 loop: CASSLGLDYNEQFF. The CDR3, as DNA: TGTGCCAGCAGTTTAGGGCTTGACTACAATGAGCAGTTCTTC. The chain joins TRBV12-3 or TRBV12-4 to TRBJ2-1, with D unclear. Between the trimmed V and J ends, which lost 1 base and 3 bases, there was a span of 7 bases. The CDR3 consists of 14 residues.

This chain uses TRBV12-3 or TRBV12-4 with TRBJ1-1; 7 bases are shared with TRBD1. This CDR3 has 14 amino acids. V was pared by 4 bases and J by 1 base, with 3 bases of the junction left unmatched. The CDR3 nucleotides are TGTGCCAGCAGTTCGACAGGGCAGAACACTGAAGCTTTCTTT. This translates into CASSSTGQNTEAFF.

The CDR3 sequence: CASSLWDRGSSGANVLTF. In DNA form, the CDR3 reads TGCGCCAGCAGCTTGTGGGACAGGGGGAGCTCTGGGGCCAACGTCCTGACTTTC. The J gene is TRBJ2-6, the V gene TRBV5-1, with 11 bases identical to TRBD1. J was trimmed by 0 bases and V by 1 base; bases with no gene match: 3. There are 18 residues in the CDR3. The germline V gene has CDR1 SGHRS and CDR2 YFSETQ.

CDR3 amino acids: CASSLAFGNTIYF. The DNA for the CDR3 is TGCGCCAGCAGCCTTGCTTTTGGAAACACCATATATTTT. The gene calls are TRBV5-1 and TRBJ1-3, with D unresolved. The CDR3 totals 13 residues. Germline V CDR1 and CDR2: SGHRS, YFSETQ. V lost 4 bases and J 3 bases, leaving 8 bases between the germline ends.

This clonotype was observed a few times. CDR3 coding DNA: TGTGCCAGCAGCTCCCCTGGGACAGGCGAAGATACGCAGTATTTT. Its translation: CASSSPGTGEDTQYF. The chain carries TRBV7-2 and TRBJ2-3, with 8 bases identical to TRBD1. The J segment lost 5 bases and the V segment lost 4 bases, leaving 8 bases of the junction unmatched. The CDR3 covers 15 residues. CDR1 and CDR2 from the germline V gene are SGHTA and FQGNSA.